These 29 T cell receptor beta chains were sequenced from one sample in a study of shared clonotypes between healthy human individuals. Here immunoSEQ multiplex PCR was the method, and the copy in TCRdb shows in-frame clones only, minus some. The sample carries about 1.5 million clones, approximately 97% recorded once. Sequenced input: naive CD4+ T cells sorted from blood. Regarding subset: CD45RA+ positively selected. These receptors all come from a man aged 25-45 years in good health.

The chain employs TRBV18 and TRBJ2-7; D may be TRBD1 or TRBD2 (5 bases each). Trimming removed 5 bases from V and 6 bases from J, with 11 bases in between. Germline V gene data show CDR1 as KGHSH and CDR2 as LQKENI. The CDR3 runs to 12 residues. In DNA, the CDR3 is TGTGCCAGCTCAACTGGGACGCGCGAGCAGTACTTC. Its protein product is CASSTGTREQYF.

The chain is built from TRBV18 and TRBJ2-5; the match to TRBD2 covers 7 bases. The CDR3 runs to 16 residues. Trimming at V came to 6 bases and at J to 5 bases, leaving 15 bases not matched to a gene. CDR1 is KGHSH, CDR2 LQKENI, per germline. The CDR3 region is CASSLPKREGVETQYF. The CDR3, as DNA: TGTGCCAGCTCGCTACCAAAGAGGGAGGGAGTCGAGACCCAGTACTTC.

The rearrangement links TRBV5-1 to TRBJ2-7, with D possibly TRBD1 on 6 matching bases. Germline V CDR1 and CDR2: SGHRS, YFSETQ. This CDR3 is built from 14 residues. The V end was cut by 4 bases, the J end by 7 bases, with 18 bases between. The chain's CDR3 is CASSKPDRVEEQYF. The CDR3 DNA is TGCGCCAGCAGCAAACCGGACAGAGTGGAAGAGCAGTACTTC.

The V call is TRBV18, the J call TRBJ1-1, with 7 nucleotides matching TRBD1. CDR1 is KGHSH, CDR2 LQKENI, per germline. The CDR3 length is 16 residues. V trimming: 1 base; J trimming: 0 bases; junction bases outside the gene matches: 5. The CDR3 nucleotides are TGTGCCAGCTCACCACTTCAGGGGGAGATGAACACTGAAGCTTTCTTT. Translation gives CASSPLQGEMNTEAFF.

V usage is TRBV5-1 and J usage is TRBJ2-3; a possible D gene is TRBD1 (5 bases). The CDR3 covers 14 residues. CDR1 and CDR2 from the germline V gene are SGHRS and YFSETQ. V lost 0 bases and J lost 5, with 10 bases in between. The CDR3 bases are TGCGCCAGCAGCTTGGTGCAGGGTAAAGATACGCAGTATTTT. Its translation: CASSLVQGKDTQYF.

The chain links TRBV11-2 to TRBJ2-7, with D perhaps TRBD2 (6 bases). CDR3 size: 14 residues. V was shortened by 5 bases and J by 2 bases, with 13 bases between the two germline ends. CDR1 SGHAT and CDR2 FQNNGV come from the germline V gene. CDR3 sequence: CASSTRLDAYEQYF. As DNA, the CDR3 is TGTGCCAGCAGCACCCGACTAGACGCCTACGAGCAGTACTTC.

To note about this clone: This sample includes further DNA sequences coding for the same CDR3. DNA of the CDR3: TGCGCCAGCAGCTTGGCGGGCGGGCTATACGAGCAGTACTTC. Translated, it gives CASSLAGGLYEQYF. The rearrangement joins TRBV5-1 to TRBJ2-7; D may be TRBD2 (5 bases). V was trimmed by 0 bases and J by 4 bases, leaving 11 bases between them. In germline, CDR1 is SGHRS, CDR2 YFSETQ. The length of the CDR3 is 14 residues.

CDR3: CASSPTVIQETQYF. CDR3 in DNA: TGTGCCAGCTCACCGACAGTAATACAAGAGACCCAGTACTTC. The V gene is TRBV18, the J gene TRBJ2-5, with D perhaps matching TRBD1 (5 bases). CDR3 length equals 14 residues. The V end was cut by 3 bases, the J end by 2 bases, with 10 bases between. CDR1 is KGHSH and CDR2 is LQKENI in the germline V gene.

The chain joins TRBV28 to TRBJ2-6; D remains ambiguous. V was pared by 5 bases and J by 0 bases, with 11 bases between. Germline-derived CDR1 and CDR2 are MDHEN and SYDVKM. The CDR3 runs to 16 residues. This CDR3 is CASSPITSSGANVLTF. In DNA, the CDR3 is TGTGCCAGCAGTCCTATTACGTCCTCTGGGGCCAACGTCCTGACTTTC.

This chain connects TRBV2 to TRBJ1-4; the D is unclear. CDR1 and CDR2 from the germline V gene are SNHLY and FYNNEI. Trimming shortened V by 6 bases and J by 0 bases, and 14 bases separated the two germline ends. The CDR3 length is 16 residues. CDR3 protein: CASSERITPTNEKLFF. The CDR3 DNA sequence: TGTGCCAGCAGCGAAAGGATTACCCCAACTAATGAAAAACTGTTTTTT.

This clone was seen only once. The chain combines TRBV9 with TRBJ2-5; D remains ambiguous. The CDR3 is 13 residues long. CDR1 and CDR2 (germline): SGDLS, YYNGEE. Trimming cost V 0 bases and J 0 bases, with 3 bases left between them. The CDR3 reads CASSVADQETQYF. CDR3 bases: TGTGCCAGCAGCGTAGCGGACCAAGAGACCCAGTACTTC. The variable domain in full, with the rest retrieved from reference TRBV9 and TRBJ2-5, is DSGVTQTPKHLITATGQRVTLRCSPRSGDLSVYWYQQSLDQGLQFLIQYYNGEERAKGNILERFSAQQFPDLHSELNLSSLELGDSALYFCASSVADQETQYFGPGTRLLVL.

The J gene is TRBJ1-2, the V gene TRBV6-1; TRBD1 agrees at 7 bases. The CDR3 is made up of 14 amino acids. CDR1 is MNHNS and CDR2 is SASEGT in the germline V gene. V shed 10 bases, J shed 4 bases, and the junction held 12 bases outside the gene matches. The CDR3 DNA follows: TGTGCCACGGACACTCTGGGACAGCCCTATGGCTACACCTTC. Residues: CATDTLGQPYGYTF.

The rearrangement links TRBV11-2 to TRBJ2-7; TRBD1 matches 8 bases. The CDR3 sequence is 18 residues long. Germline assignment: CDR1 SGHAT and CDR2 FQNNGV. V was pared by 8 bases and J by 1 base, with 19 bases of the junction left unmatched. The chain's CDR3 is CASRVSRGLPPVSYEQYF. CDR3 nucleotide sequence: TGTGCCAGCCGGGTAAGCAGGGGGCTCCCACCGGTATCCTACGAGCAGTACTTC.

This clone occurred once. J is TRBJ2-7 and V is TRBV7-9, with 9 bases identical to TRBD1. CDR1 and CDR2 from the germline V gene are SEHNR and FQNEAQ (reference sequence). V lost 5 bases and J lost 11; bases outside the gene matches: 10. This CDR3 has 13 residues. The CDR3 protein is CASSTRDREAKYF. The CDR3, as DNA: TGTGCCAGCAGCACCCGGGACAGGGAAGCCAAGTACTTC. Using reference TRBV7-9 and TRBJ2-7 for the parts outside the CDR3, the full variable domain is DTGVSQNPRHKITKRGQNVTFRCDPISEHNRLYWYRQTLGQGPEFLTYFQNEAQLEKSRLLSDRFSAERPKGSFSTLEIQRTEQGDSAMYLCASSTRDREAKYFGPGTRLTVT.

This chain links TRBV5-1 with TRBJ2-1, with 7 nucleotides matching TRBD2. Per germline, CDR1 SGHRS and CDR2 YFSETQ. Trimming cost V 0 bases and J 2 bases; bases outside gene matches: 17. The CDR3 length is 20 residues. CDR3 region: CASSLARRLAHRSTYNEQFF. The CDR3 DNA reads TGCGCCAGCAGCTTGGCTCGTAGACTAGCTCATAGAAGCACCTACAATGAGCAGTTCTTC.

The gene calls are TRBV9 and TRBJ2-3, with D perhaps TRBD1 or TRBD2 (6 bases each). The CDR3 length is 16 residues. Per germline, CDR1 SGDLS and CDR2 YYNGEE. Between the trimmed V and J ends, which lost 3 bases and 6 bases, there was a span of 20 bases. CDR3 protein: CASSEEGQRFLDTQYF. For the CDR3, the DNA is TGTGCCAGCAGCGAGGAGGGACAACGGTTCTTGGATACGCAGTATTTT. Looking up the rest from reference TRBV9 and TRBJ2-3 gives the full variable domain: DSGVTQTPKHLITATGQRVTLRCSPRSGDLSVYWYQQSLDQGLQFLIQYYNGEERAKGNILERFSAQQFPDLHSELNLSSLELGDSALYFCASSEEGQRFLDTQYFGPGTRLTVL.

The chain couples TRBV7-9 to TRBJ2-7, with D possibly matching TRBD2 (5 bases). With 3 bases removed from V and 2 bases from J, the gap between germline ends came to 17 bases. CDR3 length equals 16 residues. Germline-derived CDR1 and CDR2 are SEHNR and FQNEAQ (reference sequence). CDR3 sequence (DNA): TGTGCCAGCAGCTTCAAAATCGAGCGGACCACCTACGAGCAGTACTTC. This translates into CASSFKIERTTYEQYF.

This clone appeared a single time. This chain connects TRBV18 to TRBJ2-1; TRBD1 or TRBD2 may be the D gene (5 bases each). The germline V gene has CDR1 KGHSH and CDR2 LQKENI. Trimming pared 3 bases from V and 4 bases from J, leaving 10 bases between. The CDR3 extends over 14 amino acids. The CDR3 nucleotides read TGTGCCAGCTCACCTATCGGGGCTTACAATGAGCAGTTCTTC. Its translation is CASSPIGAYNEQFF.

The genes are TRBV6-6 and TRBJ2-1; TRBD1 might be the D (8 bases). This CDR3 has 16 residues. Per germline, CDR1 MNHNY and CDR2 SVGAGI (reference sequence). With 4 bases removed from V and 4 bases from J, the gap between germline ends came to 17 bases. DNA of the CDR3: TGTGCCAGCAGTTGGGGGGGGGACAGGCCGTACAATGAGCAGTTCTTC. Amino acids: CASSWGGDRPYNEQFF.

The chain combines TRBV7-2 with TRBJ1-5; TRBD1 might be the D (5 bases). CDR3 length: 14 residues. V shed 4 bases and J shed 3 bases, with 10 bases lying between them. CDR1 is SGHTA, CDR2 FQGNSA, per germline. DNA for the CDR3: TGTGCCAGCAGCTCGGGACCGCACAATCAGCCCCAGCATTTT. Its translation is CASSSGPHNQPQHF.

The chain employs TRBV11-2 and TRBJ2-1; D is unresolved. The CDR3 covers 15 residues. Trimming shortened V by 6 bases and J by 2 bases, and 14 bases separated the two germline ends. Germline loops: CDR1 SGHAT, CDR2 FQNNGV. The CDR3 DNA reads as TGTGCCAGCAGAAAGATTTCAGGTACCTACAATGAGCAGTTCTTC. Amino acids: CASRKISGTYNEQFF.

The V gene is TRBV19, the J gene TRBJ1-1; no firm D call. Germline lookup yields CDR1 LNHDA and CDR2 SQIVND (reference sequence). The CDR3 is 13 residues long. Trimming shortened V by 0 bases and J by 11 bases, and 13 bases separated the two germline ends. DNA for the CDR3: TGTGCCAGTAGTATAGATCCCACTTTCGGGGCTTTCTTT. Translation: CASSIDPTFGAFF.

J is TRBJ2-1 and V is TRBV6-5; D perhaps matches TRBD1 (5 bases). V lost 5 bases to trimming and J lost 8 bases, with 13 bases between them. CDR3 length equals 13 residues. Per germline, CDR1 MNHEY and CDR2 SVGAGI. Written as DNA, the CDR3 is TGTGCCAGCAGTAAGTCTAGGGGCTATGAGCAGTTCTTC. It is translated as CASSKSRGYEQFF.

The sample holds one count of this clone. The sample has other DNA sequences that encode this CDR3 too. The CDR3 bases are TGTGCCAGCAGCGTAGCGGGTCTGTCCACAGATACGCAGTATTTT. Amino acids: CASSVAGLSTDTQYF. The chain couples TRBV9 to TRBJ2-3; D remains ambiguous. Germline loops: CDR1 SGDLS, CDR2 YYNGEE. Trimming pared 0 bases from V and 2 bases from J, leaving 10 bases between. This CDR3 has 15 residues.

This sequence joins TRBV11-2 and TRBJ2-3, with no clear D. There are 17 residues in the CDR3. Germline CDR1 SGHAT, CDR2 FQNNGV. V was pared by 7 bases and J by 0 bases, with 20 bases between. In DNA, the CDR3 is TGTGCCAGCACCGACCCAGGCTGGGAATCGAGCACAGATACGCAGTATTTT. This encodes CASTDPGWESSTDTQYF.

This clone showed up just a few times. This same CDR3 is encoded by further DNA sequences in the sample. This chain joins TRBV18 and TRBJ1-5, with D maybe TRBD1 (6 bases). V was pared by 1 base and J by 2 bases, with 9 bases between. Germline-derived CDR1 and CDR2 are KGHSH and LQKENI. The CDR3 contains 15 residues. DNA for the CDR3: TGTGCCAGCTCACCACAGGGGGTGGGCAATCAGCCCCAGCATTTT. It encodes CASSPQGVGNQPQHF.

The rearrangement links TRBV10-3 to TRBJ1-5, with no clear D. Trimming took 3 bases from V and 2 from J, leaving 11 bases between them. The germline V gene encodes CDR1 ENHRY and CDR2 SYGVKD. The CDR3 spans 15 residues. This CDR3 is CAISDSPGGNQPQHF. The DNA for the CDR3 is TGTGCCATCAGTGATAGCCCAGGTGGCAATCAGCCCCAGCATTTT.

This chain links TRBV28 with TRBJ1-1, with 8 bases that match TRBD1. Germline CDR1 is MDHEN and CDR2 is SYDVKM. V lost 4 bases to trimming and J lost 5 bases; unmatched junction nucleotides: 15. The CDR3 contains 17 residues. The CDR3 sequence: CASSYGGMNRGSTEAFF. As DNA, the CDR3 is TGTGCCAGCAGTTATGGGGGTATGAACAGGGGGAGTACTGAAGCTTTCTTT.

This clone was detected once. The CDR3, as DNA: TGTGCCAGCAGCCAAGATGAGGGTCTAGCGGGGCTCCGGGAGACCCAGTACTTC. Translation: CASSQDEGLAGLRETQYF. The rearrangement joins TRBV14 to TRBJ2-5; 9 bases align to TRBD2. The trim removed 0 bases at V and 5 bases at J, leaving 13 bases unmatched. The CDR3 spans 18 residues. Germline V gene lookup returns CDR1 SGHDN and CDR2 FVKESK.